This T cell receptor (beta chain) appears in the sequencing data of a study of shared clonotypes between healthy human individuals. Healthy adults negative for HIV, lacking recent acute infections or vaccinations, served as donors. Within Nashville, Tennessee resided all donors, each a Caucasian adult. Repertoires were generated with immunoSEQ multiplex PCR, while TCRdb's copy carries only in-frame clones and drops some. This sample carries millions of clones, more than 80% of them seen once, and the ten largest clones take 0.11% to 0.15%. The germline CDR1 and CDR2 sequences are MDHEN and SYDVKM. The CDR3 sequence is 17 residues long. V lost 4 bases to trimming and J lost 1 base; unmatched junction nucleotides: 10.

This chain joins TRBV28 and TRBJ2-3, with 8 bases matching TRBD2. This TCR was recovered from a man aged 18-30 years in good health. The sample comprised naive CD4+ T cells sorted from blood. As for subset: CD45RA+ positively selected. CDR3 in DNA: TGTGCCAGCAGTTCAACAGGGATGGGACTAGGCACAGATACGCAGTATTTT. Its protein is CASSSTGMGLGTDTQYF.